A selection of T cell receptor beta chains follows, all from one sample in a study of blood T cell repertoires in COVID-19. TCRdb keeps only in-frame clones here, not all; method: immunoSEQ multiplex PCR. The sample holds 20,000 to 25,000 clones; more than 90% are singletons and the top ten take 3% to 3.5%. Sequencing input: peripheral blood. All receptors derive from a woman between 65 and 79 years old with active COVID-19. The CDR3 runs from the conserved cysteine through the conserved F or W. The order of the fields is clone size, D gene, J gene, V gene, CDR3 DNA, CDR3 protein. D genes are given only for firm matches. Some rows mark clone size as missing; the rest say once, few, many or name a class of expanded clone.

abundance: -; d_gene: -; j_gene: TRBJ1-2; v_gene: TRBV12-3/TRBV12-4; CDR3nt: TGTGCCAGTCGTCAGGGTACCCACTATGGCTACACCTTC; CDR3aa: CASRQGTHYGYTF
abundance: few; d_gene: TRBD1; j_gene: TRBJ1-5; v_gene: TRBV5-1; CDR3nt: TGCGCCAGCAGCTTCTCGGGACAGGGTAATCAGCCCCAGCATTTT; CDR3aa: CASSFSGQGNQPQHF
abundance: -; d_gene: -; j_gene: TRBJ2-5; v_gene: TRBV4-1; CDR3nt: TGCGCCAGCAGCCGTCTAACCCAAGAGACCCAGTACTTC; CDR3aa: CASSRLTQETQYF
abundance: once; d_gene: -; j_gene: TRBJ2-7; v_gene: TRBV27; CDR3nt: TGTGCCAGCCGGTTGCACCCTTCCTACGAGCAGTACTTC; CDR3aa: CASRLHPSYEQYF
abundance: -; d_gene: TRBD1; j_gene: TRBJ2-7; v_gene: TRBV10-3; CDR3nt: TGTGCCATCAGTGGTCTTAGACAGGGGAGATACGAGCAGTACTTC; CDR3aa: CAISGLRQGRYEQYF
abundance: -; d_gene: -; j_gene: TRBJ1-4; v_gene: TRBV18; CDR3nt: TGTGCCAGCTCACCGTCTGATGAAAAACTGTTTTTT; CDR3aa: CASSPSDEKLFF
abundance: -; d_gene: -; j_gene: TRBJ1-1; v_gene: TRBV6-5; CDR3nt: TGTGCCAGCAGTACAATCACTGAAGCTTTCTTT; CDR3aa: CASSTITEAFF
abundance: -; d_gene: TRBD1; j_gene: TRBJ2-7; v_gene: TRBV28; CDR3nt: TGTGCCAGCAGTTTATTAACCGGGACAGGGAGGTACGAGCAGTACTTC; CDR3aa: CASSLLTGTGRYEQYF
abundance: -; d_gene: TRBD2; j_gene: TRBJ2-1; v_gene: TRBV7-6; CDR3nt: TGTGCCAGCAGCCAAGGGAGCGGGATAGGGAATGAGCAGTTCTTC; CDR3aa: CASSQGSGIGNEQFF
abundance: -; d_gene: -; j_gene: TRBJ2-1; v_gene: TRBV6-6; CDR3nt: TGTGCCAGCAGTCCTCGGACATCCTACAATGAGCAGTTCTTC; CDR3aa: CASSPRTSYNEQFF
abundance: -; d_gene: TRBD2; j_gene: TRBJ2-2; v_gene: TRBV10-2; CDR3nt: TGCGCCACCATGTCCGCGGTTGGGCTAGCGGGATGGTCCGGGGAGCTGTTTTTT; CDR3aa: CATMSAVGLAGWSGELFF
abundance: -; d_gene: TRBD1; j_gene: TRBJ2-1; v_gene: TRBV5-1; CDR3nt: TGCGCCAGCAGCTTGGGTTCGACAGGGGGAAACAATGAGCAGTTCTTC; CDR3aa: CASSLGSTGGNNEQFF
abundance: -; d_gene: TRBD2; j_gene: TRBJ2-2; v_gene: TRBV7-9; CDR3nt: TGTGCCAGCAGCAAAGTCGATAGCGGGACTCTTCCCACCGGGGAGCTGTTTTTT; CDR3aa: CASSKVDSGTLPTGELFF
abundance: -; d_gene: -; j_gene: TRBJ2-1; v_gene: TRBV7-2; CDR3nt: TGTGCCAGCAGCCTCAAGACTGGGTACAATGAGCAGTTCTTC; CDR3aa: CASSLKTGYNEQFF
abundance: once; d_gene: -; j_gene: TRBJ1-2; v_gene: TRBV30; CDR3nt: TGTGCCCAGAGAGGAGGGGTGAGGGGCTACACCTTC; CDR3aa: CAQRGGVRGYTF
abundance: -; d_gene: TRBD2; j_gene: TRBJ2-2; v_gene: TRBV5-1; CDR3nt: TGCGCCAGCAGCTCGACTAGCGGGAGGCCGGGGACCGGGGAGCTGTTTTTT; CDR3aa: CASSSTSGRPGTGELFF
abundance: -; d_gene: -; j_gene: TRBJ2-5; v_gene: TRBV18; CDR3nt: TGTGCCAGCTCACTCCCAGGGGTTAAAGAGACCCAGTACTTC; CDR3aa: CASSLPGVKETQYF
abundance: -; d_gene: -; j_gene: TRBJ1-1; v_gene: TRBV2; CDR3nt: TGTGCCAGCAGTGAAGGCTATCGCAGGATAGCTGAAGCTTTCTTT; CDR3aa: CASSEGYRRIAEAFF
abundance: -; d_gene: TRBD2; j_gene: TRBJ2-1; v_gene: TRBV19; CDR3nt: TGTGCCAGTCGCACTAGCGGGTTGTCCAATGAGCAGTTCTTC; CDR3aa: CASRTSGLSNEQFF
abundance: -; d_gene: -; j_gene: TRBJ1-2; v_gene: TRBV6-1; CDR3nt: TGTGCCAGCAGTGGGGGCGCGGGATCGGTTAACTATGGCTACACCTTC; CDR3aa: CASSGGAGSVNYGYTF
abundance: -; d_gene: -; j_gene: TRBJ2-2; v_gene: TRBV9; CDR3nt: TGTGCCAGCAGCGTAGACATCGGGGAGCTGTTTTTT; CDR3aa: CASSVDIGELFF
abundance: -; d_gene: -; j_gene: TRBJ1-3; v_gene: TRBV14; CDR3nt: TGTGCCAGCAGCCACCAGACAAACTCTGGAAACACCATATATTTT; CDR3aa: CASSHQTNSGNTIYF
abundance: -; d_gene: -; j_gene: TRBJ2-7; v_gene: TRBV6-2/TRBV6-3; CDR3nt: TGTGCCAGCAGTTCCCAACTTTACTACGAGCAGTACTTC; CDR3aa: CASSSQLYYEQYF
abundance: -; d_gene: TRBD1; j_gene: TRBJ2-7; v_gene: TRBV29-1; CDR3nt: TGCAGCGTTGGGGGCCCGGGAAAGGGGGCGGACGAGCAGTACTTC; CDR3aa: CSVGGPGKGADEQYF
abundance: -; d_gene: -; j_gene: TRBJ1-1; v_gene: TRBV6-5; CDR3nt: TGTGCCAGCAGTAACAGGGTTGTTCCTGAAGCTTTCTTT; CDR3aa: CASSNRVVPEAFF
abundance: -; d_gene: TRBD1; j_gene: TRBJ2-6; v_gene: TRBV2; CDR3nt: TGTGCCAGCAGTTCCACAGGGGGCTCTGGGGCCAACGTCCTGACTTTC; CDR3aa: CASSSTGGSGANVLTF